This T cell receptor (beta chain) was captured in a study of T cells in localized non-small cell lung cancer. General study results and limits: Clonality of T cells reached its maximum in uninvolved adjacent lung, surpassing tumor.

This clone was observed a handful of times. Its antigen is currently unknown. The CDR3 has 14 amino acids. V dropped 5 bases and J dropped 4; count of bases not matched to a gene: 5. Germline V gene sequence: CDR1 SGHNT, CDR2 YENEEA. Profiled with immunoSEQ multiplex PCR; TCRdb holds only in-frame clones, not every one. The table shows approximately 11,000 clones, with just under 30% occurring only once. V and J are TRBV11-3 and TRBJ2-5; 9 nucleotides agree with TRBD1. This TCR was recovered from a man aged 40 to 75 with stage I lung adenocarcinoma. Source: lung tumor tissue, taken before any cancer treatment. The CDR3 loop is CASSQTGGVETQYF. For the CDR3, the DNA is TGTGCCAGCAGCCAAACAGGGGGCGTAGAGACCCAGTACTTC. Variable domain in full (rest from reference TRBV11-3 and TRBJ2-5): EAGVVQSPRYKIIEKKQPVAFWCNPISGHNTLYWYLQNLGQGPELLIRYENEEAVDDSQLPKDRFSAERLKGVDSTLKIQPAELGDSAVYLCASSQTGGVETQYFGPGTRLLVL.